This paragraph covers one T cell receptor (beta chain) sequence. Its antigen is not identified. This entry comes from a study of cytomegalovirus exposure and HLA in healthy donors. Study summary: Within the Caucasian-associated ancestry cluster were roughly 81% of the 350 to 400 genotyped donors. The study, taken as a whole, reports: About 87% or about 30% of the time was how often most TCR beta V segments were productive, according to an earlier analysis. The study labeled fewer than 200 TCR beta chains cytomegalovirus-associated. A later analysis found most CMV-associated TCR beta chains apparently HLA-restricted.

Both 60 Vbeta primers and 13 Jbeta primers went into the PCR. Measured with immunoSEQ multiplex PCR; TCRdb has only the in-frame clones, and not every one. The sample contains roughly 200,000 clones, around 88% of which appear only once. The CDR3 has 15 amino acids. The germline V gene encodes CDR1 SGHRS and CDR2 YFSETQ. Germline trimming cut 2 bases from V and 4 bases from J; bases unmatched to any gene: 4. The sample was PBMCs. The TCR originated in a woman younger than 45 in good health and CMV-seronegative. The chain combines TRBV5-1 with TRBJ2-2, with 8 bases fitting TRBD2. CDR3 nucleotide sequence: TGCGCCAGCAGCTTAACTAGCGGACCCACCGGGGAGCTGTTTTTT. Protein sequence: CASSLTSGPTGELFF.